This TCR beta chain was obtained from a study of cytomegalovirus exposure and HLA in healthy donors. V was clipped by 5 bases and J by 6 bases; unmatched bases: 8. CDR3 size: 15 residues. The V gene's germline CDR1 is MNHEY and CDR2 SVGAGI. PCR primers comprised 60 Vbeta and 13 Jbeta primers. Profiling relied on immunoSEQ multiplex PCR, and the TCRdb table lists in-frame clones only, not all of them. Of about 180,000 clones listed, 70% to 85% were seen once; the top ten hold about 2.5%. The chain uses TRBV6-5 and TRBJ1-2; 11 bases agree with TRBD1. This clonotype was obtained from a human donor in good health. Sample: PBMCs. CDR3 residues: CASSGGDRGTHGYTF. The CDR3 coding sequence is TGTGCCAGCAGTGGGGGGGACAGGGGGACCCATGGCTACACCTTC.